This paragraph reports one TCR beta chain. The data were taken from a study of identical twins' blood T cells. TCRdb reprocessed the 5' RACE reads via MiXCR and lists one record per CDR3 protein. The sample records 350,000 to 450,000 distinct CDR3 sequences, approximately 30% being singletons. Germline loops: CDR1 SGHNT, CDR2 YENEEA. V lost 2 bases and J lost 0, with 16 bases in between. The CDR3 length is 18 residues. Specimen: PBMCs. This clonotype was sampled from a woman between 18 and 55 years old in good health. V gene TRBV11-3 combines with J gene TRBJ1-4; D is possibly TRBD1 (6 bases). CDR3 in DNA: TGTGCCAGCAGCTTATTCTCGGGTAGGGGGGCAACTAATGAAAAACTGTTTTTT. Its translation is CASSLFSGRGATNEKLFF.